The entry below gives a single T cell receptor beta chain sequence along with its context. The antigen is not known. This sample is drawn from a study of T cell responses to AZD1222 COVID-19 vaccine. Findings of the study overall: Repertoires were obtained solely post-peak T cell response. Nearly half of spike-specific TCRs reportedly target unmutated variant regions. Females made up more of the donors, who were largely white British, and clonal diversity may have come out too low.

Second-dose timings of about 4 or about 12 weeks were pooled. V was pared by 1 base and J by 3 bases, with 18 bases between. The germline CDR1 and CDR2 sequences are SGHAT and FQNNGV. The length of the CDR3 is 17 residues. Assay: immunoSEQ multiplex PCR; the TCRdb copy retains only in-frame clones and omits some. This table has roughly 99,000 clones, under 95% appearing once. The chain employs TRBV11-2 and TRBJ1-1; D call uncertain. The receptor was isolated from an adult who received the AZD1222 COVID-19 vaccine. This sample comprised peripheral blood, obtained 28 days after the second AZD1222 dose. DNA for the CDR3: TGTGCCAGCAGCTTAGCGTTCCCGTCTAAGAGGTACACTGAAGCTTTCTTT. As protein: CASSLAFPSKRYTEAFF.